The 18 T cell receptor beta chains reported below all come from one sample, sequenced in a study of CD8+ T cells in alopecia areata. RNA was extracted and reverse transcribed into cDNA as the sequencing template. Here immunoSEQ multiplex PCR was the method, and the copy in TCRdb shows in-frame clones only, minus some. The sample contains nearly 200,000 clones, roughly 60% of which appear only once. The treatment denotes: oral pan-JAK inhibitor, 5-10 mg twice daily. Sequences were derived from CD4+ T cells sorted from blood, sampled at week 24, from a patient treated with tofacitinib. Receptor source: a human donor with alopecia areata.

The V call is TRBV7-2, the J call TRBJ1-2, with TRBD1 identical over 12 bases. The germline CDR1 and CDR2 sequences are SGHTA and FQGNSA. Trimming took 1 base from V and 8 from J; bases not matched to a gene: 5. The CDR3 spans 15 residues. DNA for the CDR3: TGTGCCAGCAGCTTAGGCGGGACAGGGGGCAACGGCTACACCTTC. This encodes CASSLGGTGGNGYTF.

This clone was detected only once. This chain connects TRBV5-1 to TRBJ2-2, with TRBD2 matching 12 bases. Germline-derived CDR1 and CDR2 are SGHRS and YFSETQ. The CDR3 contains 16 residues. Trimming removed 6 bases from V and 3 bases from J; junction bases left unmatched: 6. The CDR3 DNA reads TGCGCCAGCACCTTCCTAGCGGGAGGGGACACCGGGGAGCTGTTTTTT. Its translation: CASTFLAGGDTGELFF.

This clone has just one count. The gene calls are TRBV30 and TRBJ1-1; D is uncertain. V was shortened by 5 bases and J by 8 bases, with 15 bases between the two germline ends. The germline gives CDR1 GTSNPN, CDR2 SVGIG (reference sequence). There are 12 residues in the CDR3. The CDR3 nucleotides read TGTGCCTGGGCTCCGCGTAGCGGCGAAGCTTTCTTT. It codes for CAWAPRSGEAFF.

This chain connects TRBV29-1 to TRBJ2-7; D gene unclear. The CDR3 is made up of 14 amino acids. The V end was cut by 7 bases, the J end by 2 bases, with 18 bases between. Germline V gene lookup returns CDR1 SQVTM and CDR2 ANQGSEA. The CDR3 spells CSGITRVQTYEQYF. The CDR3 nucleotides read TGCAGCGGGATAACGAGAGTACAAACCTACGAGCAGTACTTC.

This clone appeared a few times. This chain uses TRBV10-3 with TRBJ2-3, with D possibly being TRBD2 (5 bases). CDR3 size: 12 residues. The V end lost 8 bases, the J end lost 6 bases, and 12 bases lay between the germline ends. Germline values: CDR1 ENHRY, CDR2 SYGVKD. This chain's CDR3 is CAIAGRTDTQYF. CDR3 sequence (DNA): TGTGCCATCGCGGGCAGAACGGATACGCAGTATTTT.

A word on this clone: At one end the junction does not follow the germline gene, possibly because of a read error. The CDR3 nucleotides read TGTGCCAGCATGGTAAAGCTGCTCACAGATACGCAGTATTTC. Translation: CASMVKLLTDTQYF. This chain uses TRBV2 with TRBJ2-3; D is unresolved. The CDR3 length is 14 residues. Per germline, CDR1 SNHLY and CDR2 FYNNEI.

This clone occurred a few times. This sequence joins TRBV30 and TRBJ1-2, with a weak D call TRBD1 (5 bases). The CDR3 sequence is 16 residues long. CDR1 is GTSNPN, CDR2 SVGIG, per germline (reference sequence). V gave up 0 bases and J gave up 6 bases, with 20 bases separating them. CDR3 nucleotides: TGTGCCTGGAGTGTGACTCGGGGGGGAAGGCGGGATGGCTACACCTTC. Residues: CAWSVTRGGRRDGYTF.

The chain couples TRBV6-1 to TRBJ1-2; D is undetermined. Germline lookup yields CDR1 MNHNS and CDR2 SASEGT. Trimming pared 7 bases from V and 0 bases from J, leaving 9 bases between. CDR3 size: 13 residues. CDR3 coding DNA: TGTGCCAGCAACGACAAGGCTAACTATGGCTACACCTTC. Translating it yields CASNDKANYGYTF.

The chain uses TRBV29-1 and TRBJ1-1, with D maybe TRBD1 (5 bases). V lost 5 bases to trimming and J lost 4 bases, with 11 bases between them. There are 12 residues in the CDR3. Germline values: CDR1 SQVTM, CDR2 ANQGSEA. CDR3 region: CSVLRAVTEAFF. Here the CDR3 DNA reads TGCAGCGTTCTCAGGGCAGTCACTGAAGCTTTCTTT.

This clone was counted only a few times. The chain is built from TRBV28 and TRBJ2-1, with D possibly called TRBD1 or TRBD2 (5 bases each). CDR3 size: 13 residues. Germline loops: CDR1 MDHEN, CDR2 SYDVKM. V was cut by 7 bases and J by 8 bases, with 15 bases left in between. CDR3 sequence (DNA): TGTGCCAGCATCCCCAGGGACCGTGATGAGCAGTTCTTC. Its protein product is CASIPRDRDEQFF.

In this sample, this clone turned up a few times. J is TRBJ2-5 and V is TRBV5-1; 11 nucleotides line up with TRBD2. This CDR3 is built from 15 residues. Trimming took 5 bases from V and 1 from J; bases not matched to a gene: 4. Germline assignment: CDR1 SGHRS and CDR2 YFSETQ. The CDR3 DNA reads TGCGCCAGCAGAACAACTAGCGGGGGCCAAGAGACCCAGTACTTC. Translation: CASRTTSGGQETQYF.

The rearrangement links TRBV4-1 to TRBJ2-1, with D unclear. V lost 4 bases and J 4 bases, leaving 8 bases between the germline ends. CDR1 is MGHRA, CDR2 YSYEKL, per germline. The CDR3 runs to 13 residues. The CDR3 nucleotides are TGCGCCAGCAGCCGGCCAGGTTACAATGAGCAGTTCTTC. Residues: CASSRPGYNEQFF.

This clone turned up a few times. This chain uses TRBV7-2 with TRBJ1-1; 8 bases match TRBD1. Germline assignment: CDR1 SGHTA and CDR2 FQGNSA. Trimming removed 1 base from V and 6 bases from J; junction bases left unmatched: 7. The CDR3 spans 15 residues. The CDR3 loop reads CASSLEGYRGSEAFF. As DNA, the CDR3 is TGTGCCAGCAGCTTAGAGGGCTACAGGGGGTCTGAAGCTTTCTTT.

As DNA, the CDR3 is TGTGCCAGCACCAGCACCGGGTCCCTTACCTACGAGCAGTACTTC. Its translation: CASTSTGSLTYEQYF. The chain employs TRBV6-1 and TRBJ2-7; D unclear. The CDR3 covers 15 residues. Between the trimmed V and J ends, which lost 7 bases and 2 bases, there was a span of 18 bases. Germline CDR1 and CDR2: MNHNS and SASEGT.

The chain couples TRBV27 to TRBJ2-5, with a possible D match to TRBD2 (6 bases). The length of the CDR3 is 13 residues. CDR1 is MNHEY and CDR2 is SMNVEV in the germline V gene (reference sequence). Trimming left V 10 bases short and J 5 bases short, with 17 bases between. CDR3 protein: CATGTRRRETQYF. Here the CDR3 DNA reads TGTGCCACCGGGACTCGCCGGAGGGAGACCCAGTACTTC.

J is TRBJ1-4 and V is TRBV7-2, with D perhaps matching TRBD1 (6 bases). There are 17 residues in the CDR3. V lost 2 bases and J 3 bases, leaving 16 bases between the germline ends. CDR1 is SGHTA, CDR2 FQGNSA, per germline. The CDR3 DNA is TGTGCCAGCAGCTTAAATCTAGGAGGGACATCTAATGAAAAACTGTTTTTT. This encodes CASSLNLGGTSNEKLFF.

This clone was found many times. V gene TRBV5-1 combines with J gene TRBJ2-3, with D perhaps matching TRBD1 (5 bases). Trimming cost V 0 bases and J 2 bases, with 10 bases left between them. The CDR3 is 15 residues long. Germline CDR1 SGHRS, CDR2 YFSETQ. CDR3: CASSLGTPDTDTQYF. The DNA for the CDR3 is TGCGCCAGCAGCTTGGGGACACCTGACACAGATACGCAGTATTTT.

The rearrangement joins TRBV20-1 to TRBJ2-1; D uncertain. Trimming stripped 4 bases from V and 6 bases from J, with 7 bases between. Germline V gene lookup returns CDR1 DFQATT and CDR2 SNEGSKA (reference sequence). The CDR3 is 11 residues long. This chain's CDR3 is CSATVGNEQFF. Written as DNA, the CDR3 is TGCAGTGCTACGGTCGGCAATGAGCAGTTCTTC.